This TCR beta chain was sequenced during a study of CXCR3-negative and CXCR3-positive naive CD8 T cells. UMI-labeled 5' RACE TRB cDNA libraries were prepared from the cells. TCRdb re-called the 5' RACE reads and shows each CDR3 protein once, DNA omitted. In total, the table holds roughly 90,000 distinct CDR3 sequences. The germline V gene has CDR1 LGHDT and CDR2 YNNKEL (reference sequence). The CDR3 covers 15 residues. Material for sequencing was naive CXCR3- CD8+ T cells from blood. Specified subset: CD45RO-CCR7+CD27+CD95- naive CD8+ T cells lacking CXCR3 (TNR3-). This TCR came from a human donor in good health. Some clones in this sample may be carry-over from other donors' samples. The chain carries TRBV3-1 and TRBJ2-2; absent DNA, TCRdb's TRBD2 call cannot be checked. The CDR3 reads CASSHKLGWAGELFF. Filled out from reference TRBV3-1 and TRBJ2-2, the complete variable domain reads DTAVSQTPKYLVTQMGNDKSIKCEQNLGHDTMYWYKQDSKKFLKIMFSYNNKELIINETVPNRFSPKSPDKAHLNLHINSLELGDSAVYFCASSHKLGWAGELFFGEGSRLTVL.